Shown below are 18 T cell receptor beta chains from a single sample sequenced in a study of lymphopenia after photon versus proton radiotherapy. The assay was immunoSEQ multiplex PCR, and TCRdb's table has in-frame clones only and misses some. The sample consists of roughly 18,000 clones, 92% of them appearing once. The specimen was peripheral blood, collected from a patient treated with photon-based radiotherapy. These receptors all stem from a woman in her thirties or forties with cholangiocarcinoma.

This sequence joins TRBV28 and TRBJ2-1, with TRBD1 as a possible D gene (7 bases). The CDR3 length is 19 residues. With 5 bases removed from V and 0 bases from J, the gap between germline ends came to 23 bases. Per germline, CDR1 MDHEN and CDR2 SYDVKM. The CDR3 nucleotides read TGTGCCAGCAGTGGGGGGACAGCGCGGGGCATTAGCTCCTACAATGAGCAGTTCTTC. It codes for CASSGGTARGISSYNEQFF.

The chain joins TRBV29-1 to TRBJ2-5, with no clear D. Germline values: CDR1 SQVTM, CDR2 ANQGSEA. Trimming stripped 4 bases from V and 5 bases from J, with 14 bases between. This CDR3 comprises 13 residues. As DNA, the CDR3 is TGCAGCGTTGGCTACAGTACCTGGGAGACCCAGTACTTC. Its translation: CSVGYSTWETQYF.

The rearrangement joins TRBV7-8 to TRBJ2-7, with 7 bases that match TRBD1. In germline, CDR1 is SGHVS, CDR2 FQNEAQ. V shed 6 bases, J shed 7 bases, and the junction held 9 bases outside the gene matches. The CDR3 is 13 residues long. The CDR3 is CASSHRGVREQYF. The CDR3, as DNA: TGTGCCAGCAGTCACAGGGGAGTTCGGGAGCAGTACTTC.

This clone is medium-sized by share. This chain joins TRBV15 and TRBJ2-7; D is possibly TRBD2 (6 bases). The germline gives CDR1 LNHNV, CDR2 YYDKDF (reference sequence). The CDR3 totals 14 residues. V was pared by 0 bases and J by 6 bases, with 12 bases between. The CDR3 is CATSRDVGGSEQYF. As DNA, the CDR3 is TGTGCCACCAGCAGAGATGTAGGAGGGTCCGAGCAGTACTTC.

This chain links TRBV6-4 with TRBJ2-1; D remains unclear. The V gene lost 4 bases and the J gene lost 0 bases, with 10 bases spanning the gap. Per germline, CDR1 MRHNA and CDR2 SNTAGT. The CDR3 is 15 residues long. Here the CDR3 DNA reads TGTGCCAGCAGTGCCGTAACGAGCTCCTACAATGAGCAGTTCTTC. It yields the protein CASSAVTSSYNEQFF.

The V call is TRBV5-8, the J call TRBJ2-7; D possibly corresponds to TRBD1 (7 bases). V was clipped by 2 bases and J by 5 bases, with 17 bases between them. CDR1 is SGHTS and CDR2 is YDEGEE in the germline V gene. This CDR3 spans 15 amino acids. The DNA of the CDR3 is TGTGCCAGCAGCTTCCTACAGGGGAGGAAGAACGAGCAGTACTTC. Translation gives CASSFLQGRKNEQYF.

The chain couples TRBV7-3 to TRBJ2-4; no clear D gene. Germline lookup yields CDR1 SGHTA and CDR2 FQGTGA. CDR3 length: 13 residues. With 0 bases removed from V and 1 base from J, the gap between germline ends came to 1 base. The CDR3 region has the DNA TGTGCCAGCAGCTTAACGGCCAAAAACATTCAGTACTTC. Its protein is CASSLTAKNIQYF.

The chain carries TRBV18 and TRBJ2-2; D is unclear. Looked up from germline, CDR1 is KGHSH and CDR2 is LQKENI. V shed 3 bases and J shed 8 bases, with 16 bases lying between them. This CDR3 is 15 amino acids long. The CDR3 bases are TGTGCCAGCTCACCTCCGGGCCGAACTATGGGGGAGCTGTTTTTT. Residues: CASSPPGRTMGELFF. Full variable domain (rest looked up from reference TRBV18 and TRBJ2-2): NAGVMQNPRHLVRRRGQEARLRCSPMKGHSHVYWYRQLPEEGLKFMVYLQKENIIDESGMPKERFSAEFPKEGPSILRIQQVVRGDSAAYFCASSPPGRTMGELFFGEGSRLTVL.

The chain combines TRBV7-2 with TRBJ2-7, with TRBD2 as a possible D gene (5 bases). Looked up from germline, CDR1 is SGHTA and CDR2 is FQGNSA. This CDR3 is 13 amino acids long. The V and J ends lost 1 base and 3 bases respectively, with 7 bases between them. The CDR3 DNA follows: TGTGCCAGCAGCTTAGTCGGAGGCTACGAGCAGTACTTC. Protein: CASSLVGGYEQYF.

The chain uses TRBV28 and TRBJ1-1; D is uncertain. The CDR3 covers 13 residues. From germline, CDR1 is MDHEN and CDR2 SYDVKM. V lost 5 bases and J 4 bases, leaving 11 bases between the germline ends. DNA of the CDR3: TGTGCCAGCAGTGGGGATCGGCGCACTGAAGCTTTCTTT. Translating it yields CASSGDRRTEAFF.

The genes are TRBV5-4 and TRBJ2-3; 14 bases align to TRBD2. V trimming: 4 bases; J trimming: 0 bases; junction bases outside the gene matches: 7. The CDR3 covers 18 residues. Per germline, CDR1 SGHNT and CDR2 YYREEE (reference sequence). The CDR3, as DNA: TGTGCCAGCAGCACCGGGACTAGCGGGGGCCGCAGCACAGATACGCAGTATTTT. It specifies CASSTGTSGGRSTDTQYF. Full variable domain (missing parts from reference TRBV5-4 and TRBJ2-3): ETGVTQSPTHLIKTRGQQVTLRCSSQSGHNTVSWYQQALGQGPQFIFQYYREEENGRGNFPPRFSGLQFPNYSSELNVNALELDDSALYLCASSTGTSGGRSTDTQYFGPGTRLTVL.

This chain joins TRBV18 and TRBJ2-5; a weak D match, TRBD2 (6 bases). CDR1 is KGHSH, CDR2 LQKENI, per germline. The CDR3 is made up of 14 amino acids. V shed 5 bases and J shed 2 bases, with 12 bases lying between them. In nucleotides, the CDR3 is TGTGCCAGCTCATCACAGGAGGGACAAGAGACCCAGTACTTC. This translates into CASSSQEGQETQYF.

The J gene is TRBJ2-7, the V gene TRBV27, with D possibly TRBD2 on 5 matching bases. V shed 3 bases and J shed 0 bases, with 9 bases lying between them. The CDR3 runs to 14 residues. Germline CDR1 and CDR2: MNHEY and SMNVEV (reference sequence). CDR3 coding DNA: TGTGCCAGCAGTTTCGGGAAGGGCTCCTACGAGCAGTACTTC. This encodes CASSFGKGSYEQYF.

The chain combines TRBV10-1 with TRBJ1-6; weak D call: TRBD1 (5 bases). Germline loops: CDR1 WNHNN, CDR2 SYGVQD (reference sequence). V was clipped by 3 bases and J by 8 bases, with 8 bases between them. The CDR3 runs to 13 residues. Here the CDR3 reads CASSDGGDSPLHF. The DNA for the CDR3 is TGCGCCAGCAGTGATGGGGGGGATTCACCCCTCCACTTT.

The gene calls are TRBV5-5 and TRBJ2-5; D unresolved. Matching the DNA end better, TRBJ2-7 makes the J call doubtful. This CDR3 contains 15 residues. Germline CDR1 and CDR2: SGHKS and YYEKEE (reference sequence). CDR3 sequence (DNA): TGTGCCAGCAGCGTCTCATTCGGACCCCTCCACGAGCAGTACTTC. As protein: CASSVSFGPLHEQYF.

This clone was counted once. This rearrangement joins TRBV30 to TRBJ2-1, with D maybe TRBD1 (5 bases). Germline V gives CDR1 GTSNPN, CDR2 SVGIG (reference sequence). This CDR3 is built from 12 residues. The V end lost 1 base, the J end lost 12 bases, and 13 bases lay between the germline ends. The CDR3: CAWSAQGVLQFF. CDR3 coding DNA: TGTGCCTGGAGTGCCCAGGGTGTATTGCAGTTCTTC.

V is TRBV19 and J is TRBJ1-4; 7 nucleotides agree with TRBD1. Germline V CDR1 and CDR2: LNHDA, SQIVND (reference sequence). Trimming removed 5 bases from V and 2 bases from J; junction bases left unmatched: 2. The CDR3 extends over 14 amino acids. The CDR3 DNA is TGTGCCAGTAGTCAACAGGGGACTAATGAAAAACTGTTTTTT. Its translation: CASSQQGTNEKLFF.

This chain links TRBV25-1 with TRBJ1-1; D may be TRBD1 (5 bases). V gave up 3 bases and J gave up 5 bases, with 10 bases separating them. The CDR3 sequence is 13 residues long. Germline lookup yields CDR1 MGHDK and CDR2 SYGVNS. In DNA, the CDR3 is TGTGCCAGCAGTGAGGGGCGTCGGACTGAAGCTTTCTTT. Residues: CASSEGRRTEAFF.